These 14 T cell receptor beta chains were sequenced from one sample in a study of blood T cells in healthy people across ages. Primers used in a second PCR of roughly 6 to 12 cycles were a sample-barcoded 5' primer and a J-beta primer mix. TCRdb reprocessed the 5' RACE reads via MiXCR and lists one record per CDR3 protein. The sample lists under 950,000 distinct CDR3 sequences; around a fifth were seen once. Sequenced: blood. All receptors come from a man aged 70 or older in good health.

The CDR3 sequence: CSAIRGPNSPLHF. The CDR3 DNA sequence: TGCAGTGCTATACGGGGTCCTAATTCACCCCTCCACTTT. The rearrangement uses TRBV20-1 and TRBJ1-6, with D unresolved. V lost 4 bases, J lost 6 bases, and 10 bases lay in between. Germline CDR1 and CDR2: DFQATT and SNEGSKA (reference sequence). The CDR3 runs 13 residues.

This clonotype was seen a handful of times. The chain carries TRBV5-1 and TRBJ1-5; D might be TRBD1 (5 bases). Germline values: CDR1 SGHRS, CDR2 YFSETQ. Between the trimmed V and J ends, which lost 0 bases and 7 bases, there was a span of 11 bases. The CDR3 runs to 14 residues. This CDR3 is CASSLEGVGQPQHF. For the CDR3, the DNA is TGCGCCAGCAGCTTGGAAGGGGTGGGCCAGCCCCAGCATTTT.

The CDR3 is CASSPDPGAYEQYF. The CDR3 DNA sequence: TGTGCCAGCAGCCCGGATCCTGGGGCTTACGAGCAGTACTTC. The J gene is TRBJ2-7, the V gene TRBV28, with TRBD1 as a possible D gene (5 bases). This CDR3 has 14 amino acids. V lost 6 bases and J 4 bases, leaving 16 bases between the germline ends. Germline CDR1 and CDR2: MDHEN and SYDVKM. Complete variable domain (other parts from reference TRBV28 and TRBJ2-7): DVKVTQSSRYLVKRTGEKVFLECVQDMDHENMFWYRQDPGLGLRLIYFSYDVKMKEKGDIPEGYSVSREKKERFSLILESASTNQTSMYLCASSPDPGAYEQYFGPGTRLTVT.

This clonotype was seen more than once but under ten times. The rearrangement links TRBV9 to TRBJ2-3, with D possibly being TRBD1 (5 bases). CDR3 length equals 15 residues. Trimming left V 3 bases short and J 2 bases short, with 13 bases between. Germline loops: CDR1 SGDLS, CDR2 YYNGEE. The CDR3 is CASSAQTVNTDTQYF. The DNA of the CDR3 is TGTGCCAGCAGCGCCCAGACAGTGAACACAGATACGCAGTATTTT.

This clonotype was observed a handful of times. The CDR3, as DNA: TGTGCCAGCAGTTACATGCAGGGCCGTACGCAGTATTTT. It specifies CASSYMQGRTQYF. This chain uses TRBV6-5 with TRBJ2-3; maybe TRBD1 (5 bases). This CDR3 contains 13 residues. V was cut by 2 bases and J by 8 bases, with 11 bases left in between. From germline, CDR1 is MNHEY and CDR2 SVGAGI.

This clonotype was counted only a few times. This chain joins TRBV12-3 or TRBV12-4 and TRBJ1-2, with TRBD1 matching over 8 bases. The CDR3 is 15 amino acids. Trimming cost V 7 bases and J 3 bases; bases outside gene matches: 10. CDR3: CASTSSDRAHYGYTF. The CDR3 DNA reads TGTGCCAGCACTTCCTCGGACAGGGCTCACTATGGCTACACCTTC.

This clonotype was seen just once. One end of the junction is discordant with germline, which a read error may explain. The J gene is TRBJ1-4, the V gene TRBV7-8; 7 bases are shared with TRBD1. The CDR3 is 14 amino acids. The V gene's germline CDR1 is SGHVS and CDR2 FQNEAQ. This CDR3 is CTSSQNRGGEKLFF. In nucleotides, the CDR3 is TGTACCAGCAGCCAGAACAGGGGAGGGGAAAAACTGTTTTTT. Full variable domain (missing parts from reference TRBV7-8 and TRBJ1-4): GAGVSQSPRYKVAKRGQDVALRCDPISGHVSLFWYQQALGQGPEFLTYFQNEAQLDKSGLPSDRFFAERPEGSVSTLKIQRTQQEDSAVYLCTSSQNRGGEKLFFGSGTQLSVL.

This clonotype showed up many times. The genes are TRBV5-4 and TRBJ2-5; D not resolved. The V end was cut by 4 bases, the J end by 3 bases, with 10 bases between. CDR3 length: 13 amino acids. Germline CDR1 SGHNT, CDR2 YYREEE (reference sequence). This CDR3 is CASSIGRKETQYF. In DNA, the CDR3 is TGTGCCAGCAGCATAGGACGGAAAGAGACCCAGTACTTC.

This clonotype has just a few counts. The rearrangement joins TRBV7-9 to TRBJ1-2; 7 bases are shared with TRBD1. Germline V gives CDR1 SEHNR, CDR2 FQNEAQ (reference sequence). Germline trimming cut 5 bases from V and 8 bases from J; bases unmatched to any gene: 14. The CDR3 length is 15 residues. For the CDR3, the DNA is TGTGCCAGCAGCCCCGAGGGGACAGTAGCCCACGGCTACACCTTC. This sequence encodes CASSPEGTVAHGYTF.

This clonotype was counted only a few times. The chain has TRBV24-1 and TRBJ2-1; maybe TRBD2 (5 bases). CDR1 KGHDR and CDR2 SFDVKD come from the germline V gene. V gave up 2 bases and J gave up 6 bases, with 10 bases separating them. CDR3 length: 14 amino acids. CDR3 nucleotides: TGTGCCACCAGTGATTCAAGGCGGGTCAATGAGCAGTTCTTC. Encoded protein: CATSDSRRVNEQFF.

The rearrangement joins TRBV12-3 or TRBV12-4 to TRBJ2-1; TRBD2 aligns across 7 bases. J lost 0 bases, V lost 5 bases, and 10 bases had no gene match. The CDR3 has 17 amino acids. The CDR3 DNA is TGTGCCAGCAGTGTCCCCGGGACTACAAGCTCCTACAATGAGCAGTTCTTC. It yields the protein CASSVPGTTSSYNEQFF.

DNA for the CDR3: TGTGCCAGCACTACCTGGGGCTACAGCGAGCAGTTCTTC. Translated: CASTTWGYSEQFF. This sequence joins TRBV6-5 and TRBJ2-7; a possible D gene is TRBD1 (5 bases). TRBJ2-1 explains the end of the DNA better; the J call may be wrong. CDR3 length: 13 amino acids. Per the germline V gene, CDR1 is MNHEY and CDR2 is SVGAGI.

The V gene is TRBV4-2, the J gene TRBJ2-5, with 10 bases matching TRBD2. Trimming removed 3 bases from V and 4 bases from J; junction bases left unmatched: 5. The germline V gene encodes CDR1 LGHNA and CDR2 YNFKEQ. The CDR3 length is 15 residues. The chain's CDR3 is CASSQLGLARETQYF. The CDR3 DNA reads as TGTGCCAGCAGCCAGTTGGGACTAGCGCGAGAGACCCAGTACTTC.

The rearrangement uses TRBV29-1 and TRBJ2-5; 10 bases are shared with TRBD2. The J call may be mistaken, given a closer DNA end match to TRBJ2-1. The CDR3 totals 13 residues. CDR1 is SQVTM, CDR2 ANQGSEA, per germline. Here the CDR3 reads CSVETSGDGEQFF. In DNA form, the CDR3 reads TGCAGCGTTGAAACTAGCGGGGATGGCGAGCAGTTCTTC.